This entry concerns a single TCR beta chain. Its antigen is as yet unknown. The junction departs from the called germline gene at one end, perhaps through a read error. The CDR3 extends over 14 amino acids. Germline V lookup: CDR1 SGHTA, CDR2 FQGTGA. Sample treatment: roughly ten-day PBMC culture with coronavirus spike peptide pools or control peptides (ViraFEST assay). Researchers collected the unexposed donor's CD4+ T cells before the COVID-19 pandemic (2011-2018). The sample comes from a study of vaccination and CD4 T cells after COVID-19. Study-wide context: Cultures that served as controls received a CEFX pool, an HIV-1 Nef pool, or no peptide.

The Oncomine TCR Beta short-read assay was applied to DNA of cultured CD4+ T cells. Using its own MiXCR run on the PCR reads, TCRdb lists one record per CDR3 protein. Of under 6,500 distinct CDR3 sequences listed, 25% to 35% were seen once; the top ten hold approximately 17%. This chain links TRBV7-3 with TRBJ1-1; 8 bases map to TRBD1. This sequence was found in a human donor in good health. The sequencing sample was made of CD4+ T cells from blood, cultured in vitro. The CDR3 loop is CASSPRQGNAEAFF. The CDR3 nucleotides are TGTGCCAGCAGCCCTAGACAGGGGAACGCTGAAGCTTTCTTT.